This record concerns one T cell receptor beta chain sequence. The antigen it recognizes is unknown. No qualities accompany the bases; no much larger clone lies one base away. These data come from a study of T cell clones after liver transplantation (dated by TCRdb to the late 2010s). With regard to the full study: The samples were obtained from ITN030ST, a randomized trial that attempted immunosuppression withdrawal within 2 years after liver transplantation. Three of the eight recipients were HCV-positive; the others were transplanted for non-autoimmune, non-viral indications. Third party-reactive TCRbeta sequences were also identified from pre-transplant MLRs to serve as an antigen-independent comparator for donor-reactive sequences. No induction therapy was given to the subjects, and standard immunosuppression was administered until randomization at 12-24 months post-transplant. Blood samples were collected pre-transplant, pre-randomization before withdrawal, and post-randomization after either complete withdrawal or failed withdrawal. After a pre-transplant mixed lymphocyte reaction, TCRbeta sequencing was used to pinpoint donor-reactive T cell clones, which were subsequently tracked in post-transplant blood. Tolerance was defined as complete withdrawal of immunosuppression for at least one year without a rise in liver enzymes beyond twice the upper limit of normal. Of the 8 liver transplant recipients making up the studied cohort, 3 were classified as tolerant and 5 as non-tolerant.

Its CDR3 holds 14 amino acids, cysteine through phenylalanine. This entry keeps only the CDR3 DNA: 42 bases, framed from base 1. CDR1 and CDR2 are drawn from the germline V gene: SNHLY, FYNNEI. V is shortened by 2 bases, J by 0 bases, and the region joining them spans 7 bases. Unstimulated PBMCs, after thawing, were stained for CD3, CD4 and CD8 and then FACS-sorted into CD3+CD4+ and CD3+CD8+ populations. All 8 studied subjects were randomized to withdrawal of immunosuppression. The Qiagen DNeasy Blood and Tissue Kit was used for genomic DNA isolation. High-throughput TCRbeta CDR3 sequencing of frozen genomic DNA was performed by immunoSEQ, with PCR amplification, mapping, bias correction and internal controls included. The source study handled its data this way. Productive rearrangements were retained, and unique TCRbeta sequences were defined by the CDR3 nucleotide sequence together with the V and J gene. A sequence counted as donor-reactive only if the sequence showed at least 5-fold expansion in CFSE-low cells compared with unstimulated pre-transplant cells and had a frequency of at least 0.01%. Minimum frequency thresholds were set for each subject based on the unstimulated sample with the lowest template count, ensuring at least 90% detection power. Jensen-Shannon divergence between the top 1000 TCRbeta sequences after and before transplant was used to measure repertoire turnover. Two-sided Fisher's exact tests were used to test for changes in the detection of donor-reactive sequences. The table comes from immuneACCESS by way of TCRdb, which keeps in-frame sequences with V and J called. Part of the clones is missing from these tables; in studies checked, under half for an unresolved V gene and the rest for unknown reasons. V and J calls and clone size come straight from that table; D and trimming were deduced from the DNA. For this sample there are 25,000 to 35,000 clones; approximately 96% appear just once. The ten largest clones represent more than 25% of the sample.

The full study reports these points: Once repertoire turnover was taken into account, donor-reactive detection showed a significant reduction for CD4 in 7 of 8 subjects and for CD8 in 8 of 8. Low numbers of available donor cells limited the measurable donor-reactive repertoire in a couple of subjects. A significant post-transplant decrease in circulating donor-reactive CD4 TCRbeta sequences was observed in most of the 8 subjects, irrespective of tolerance or HCV status. Since no allograft tissue specimens were available, donor-reactive T cells may have migrated into the graft instead of being deleted. Conclusions were preliminary, limited by small, heterogeneous patient numbers and non-standardized post-transplant time points. Donor-reactive sequences declined more than third party-reactive ones, suggesting partial antigen-specific deletion unrelated to withdrawal success.

The sample in question was CD8+ T cells from blood, obtained 12 months after liver transplant. The source is a human patient who received a liver transplant. Post transplant, some T cells may arise from the graft donor. This chain joins TRBV2 to TRBJ2-5, with no D gene named confidently. The DNA sequence is given as TGTGCCAGCAGTGAACCCCTGCACCAAGAGACCCAGTACTTC. Translated, this is CASSEPLHQETQYF.